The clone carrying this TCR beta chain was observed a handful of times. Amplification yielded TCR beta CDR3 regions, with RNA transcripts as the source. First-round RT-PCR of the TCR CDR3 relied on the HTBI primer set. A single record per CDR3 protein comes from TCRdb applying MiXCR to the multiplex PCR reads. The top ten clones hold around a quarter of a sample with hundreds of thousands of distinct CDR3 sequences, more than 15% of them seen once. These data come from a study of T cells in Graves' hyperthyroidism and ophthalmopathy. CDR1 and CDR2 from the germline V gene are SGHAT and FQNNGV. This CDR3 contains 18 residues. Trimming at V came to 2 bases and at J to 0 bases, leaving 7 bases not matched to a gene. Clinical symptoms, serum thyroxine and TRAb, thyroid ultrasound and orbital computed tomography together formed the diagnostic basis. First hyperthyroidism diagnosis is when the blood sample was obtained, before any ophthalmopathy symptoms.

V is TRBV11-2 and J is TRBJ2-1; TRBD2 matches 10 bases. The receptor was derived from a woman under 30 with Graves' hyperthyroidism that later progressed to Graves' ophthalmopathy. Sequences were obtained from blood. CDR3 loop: CASSLLPGLASSYNEQFF. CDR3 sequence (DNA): TGTGCCAGCAGCTTACTTCCGGGACTAGCGTCCTCCTACAATGAGCAGTTCTTC. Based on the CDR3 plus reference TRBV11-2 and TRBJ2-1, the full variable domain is EAGVAQSPRYKIIEKRQSVAFWCNPISGHATLYWYQQILGQGPKLLIQFQNNGVVDDSQLPKDRFSAERLKGVDSTLKIQPAKLEDSAVYLCASSLLPGLASSYNEQFFGPGTRLTVL.